This entry is about one T cell receptor beta chain. Its antigen is undetermined. The data were taken from a study of post-analysis software for immune sequencing data. Study-level results: Five or six TRBV segments were significantly more frequent in patients than in controls. TRBV5-6, TRBV5-1 and TRBV20-1 were among these segments. Controls had significantly higher normalized Chao1 diversity than multiple sclerosis patients.

There are 11 residues in the CDR3. Trimming removed 8 bases at V and 11 bases at J, with 15 bases between. Unique molecular identifiers were built into the TCR beta cDNA libraries. TCRdb processed the PCR reads anew with MiXCR; each CDR3 protein has one entry. The data hold a few hundred thousand distinct CDR3 sequences, with less than 40% observed a single time. The source material was blood. The chain recombines TRBV12-3 or TRBV12-4 with TRBJ2-5; the D gene is possibly TRBD2 (6 bases). The TCR sequence derives from a girl between 10 and 17 years old with multiple sclerosis. The CDR3 sequence is CASWAGGEQYF. The CDR3 DNA sequence: TGTGCCAGCTGGGCGGGCGGGGAGCAGTACTTC.